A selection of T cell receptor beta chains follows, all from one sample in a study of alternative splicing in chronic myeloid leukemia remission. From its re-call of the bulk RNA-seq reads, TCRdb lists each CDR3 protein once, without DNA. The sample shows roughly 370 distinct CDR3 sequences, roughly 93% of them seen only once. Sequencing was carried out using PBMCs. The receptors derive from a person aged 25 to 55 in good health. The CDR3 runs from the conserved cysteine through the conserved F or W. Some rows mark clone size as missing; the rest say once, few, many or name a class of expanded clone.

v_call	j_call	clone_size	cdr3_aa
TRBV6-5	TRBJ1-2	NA	CASSDPDRDVHGYTF
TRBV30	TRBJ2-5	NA	CAWTLPRETQYF
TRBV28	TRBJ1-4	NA	CASSLKRAPLEKLFF
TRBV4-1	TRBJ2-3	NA	CASTPGPFADTQYF
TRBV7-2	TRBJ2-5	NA	CASSLRTGAETQYF
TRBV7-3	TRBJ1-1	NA	CASSSGGGSTEAFF
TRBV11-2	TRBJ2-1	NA	CASSLEELASYNEQFF
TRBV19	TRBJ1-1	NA	CASSLEVMNTEAFF
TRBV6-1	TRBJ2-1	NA	CASRVTSDPPNEQFF
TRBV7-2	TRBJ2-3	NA	CASSPEAYTQYF
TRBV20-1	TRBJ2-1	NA	CSASPLGFIHNEQFF
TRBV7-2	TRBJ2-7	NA	CASSLKGRWYEQYF
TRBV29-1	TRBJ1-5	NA	CSVIGQADQPQHF
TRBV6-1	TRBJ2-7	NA	CASSGLPIYEQYF
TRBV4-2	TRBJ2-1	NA	CASSQDILTFQFF
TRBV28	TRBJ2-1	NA	CASSKVAGGMNNEQFF
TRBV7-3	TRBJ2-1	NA	CASSRQALDNEQFF
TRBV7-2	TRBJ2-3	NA	CASSLYVRARVPTDTQYF
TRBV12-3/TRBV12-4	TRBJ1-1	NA	CASSFGGLPFNTEAFF
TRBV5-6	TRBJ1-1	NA	CASSLDSGTEAFF
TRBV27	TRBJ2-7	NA	CASSSYEQYF
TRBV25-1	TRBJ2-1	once	CASSDRSGGTYNEQFF
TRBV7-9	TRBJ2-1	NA	CASSLGRGAEYNEQFF
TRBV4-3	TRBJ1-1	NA	CASSHGGNTEAFF
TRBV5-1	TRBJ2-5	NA	CASSLGLRETQYF
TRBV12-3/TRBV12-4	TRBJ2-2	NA	CASSLAGGPGELFF
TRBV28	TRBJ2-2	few	CASSLGTGGNTGELFF